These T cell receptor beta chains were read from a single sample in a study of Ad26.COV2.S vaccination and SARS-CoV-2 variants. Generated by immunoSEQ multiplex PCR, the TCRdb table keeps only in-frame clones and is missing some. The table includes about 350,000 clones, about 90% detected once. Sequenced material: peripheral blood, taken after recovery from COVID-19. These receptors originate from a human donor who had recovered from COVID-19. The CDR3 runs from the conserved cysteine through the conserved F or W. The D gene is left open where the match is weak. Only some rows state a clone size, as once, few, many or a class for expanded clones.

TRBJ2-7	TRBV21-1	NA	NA	TGTGCCAGCAGCAAAGAGGACAGCCTCTACGAGCAGTACTTC	CASSKEDSLYEQYF
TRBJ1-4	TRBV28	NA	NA	TGTGCCAGCAGTTTAGGTCAGAGTGAGGAAAAACTGTTTTTT	CASSLGQSEEKLFF
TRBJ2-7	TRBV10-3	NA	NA	TGTGCCATCAGTCCTCGGACGGACACCTACGAGCAGTACTTC	CAISPRTDTYEQYF
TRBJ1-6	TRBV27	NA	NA	TGTGCCAGCAGTATCCTACAGAAACCTAATTCACCCCTCCACTTT	CASSILQKPNSPLHF
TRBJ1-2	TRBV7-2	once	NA	TGTGCCAGCACCCTAGACGGGAGGGCCAGAAACTATGGCTACACCTTC	CASTLDGRARNYGYTF
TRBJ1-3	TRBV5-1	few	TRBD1	TGCGCCAGCAGTCCCGACAGGGAGAGAAACACCATATATTTT	CASSPDRERNTIYF
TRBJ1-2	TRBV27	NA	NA	TGTGCCACCCGTATTGGGGGGGGCTACACCTTC	CATRIGGGYTF
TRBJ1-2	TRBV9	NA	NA	TGTGCCAGCAGCGGTGGAAGGACGGATGGCTACACCTTC	CASSGGRTDGYTF
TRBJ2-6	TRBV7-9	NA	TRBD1	TGTGCCAGCAGCACTTGGACAGGGGGCCTCTCTGGGGCCAACGTCCTGACTTTC	CASSTWTGGLSGANVLTF
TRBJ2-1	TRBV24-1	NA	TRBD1	TGTGCCACCAGTGATTCAGACAGGGGGACCCACAATGAGCAGTTCTTC	CATSDSDRGTHNEQFF
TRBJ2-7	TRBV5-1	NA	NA	TGCGCCAGCAGCTTGGCCGGGACCATGAGCCATCAGCAGTACTTC	CASSLAGTMSHQQYF
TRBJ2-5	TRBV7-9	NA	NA	TGTGCCAGCAGTTTCGGACCCGGACAACAAGAGACCCAGTACTTC	CASSFGPGQQETQYF
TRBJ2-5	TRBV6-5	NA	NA	TGTGCCAGCAGTCTTGGGGGGAAGACCCAGTACTTC	CASSLGGKTQYF
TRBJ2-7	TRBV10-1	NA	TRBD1	TGCGCCAGCAGTGACAGTTACAGGGGATCCTACGAGCAGTACTTC	CASSDSYRGSYEQYF
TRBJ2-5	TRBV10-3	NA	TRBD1	TGTGCCATCAGTACCACAGGGGTTGGGGAGACCCAGTACTTC	CAISTTGVGETQYF
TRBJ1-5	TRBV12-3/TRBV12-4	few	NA	TGTGCCAGCAGTTTGGGAAAGGGCCAGCCCCAGCATTTT	CASSLGKGQPQHF
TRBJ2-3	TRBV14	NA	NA	TGTGCCAGCAGCCCAGTATTAGATACGCAGTATTTT	CASSPVLDTQYF
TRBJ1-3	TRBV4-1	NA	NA	TGCGCCAGCAGCGGGCGGACGACAGATCCGGGAAACACCATATATTTT	CASSGRTTDPGNTIYF
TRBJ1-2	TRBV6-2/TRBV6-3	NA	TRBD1	TGTGCCAGCAGTTTGGACAGGGGCTATGGCTACACCTTC	CASSLDRGYGYTF
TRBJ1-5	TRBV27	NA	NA	TGTGCCAGCAGCCCGGTATATAGCAATCAGCCCCAGCATTTT	CASSPVYSNQPQHF
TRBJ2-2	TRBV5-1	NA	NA	TGCGCCAGCAGCCCCTCCTTGAACACCGGGGAGCTGTTTTTT	CASSPSLNTGELFF
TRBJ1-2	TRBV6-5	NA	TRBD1	TGTGCCAGCACCTCCCCCCAGGGGGGGCGATATGGCTACACCTTC	CASTSPQGGRYGYTF
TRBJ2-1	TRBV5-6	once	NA	TGTGCCAGCAGCTTAGGTCTGTTAGGTTTCATGGATGAGCAGTTCTTC	CASSLGLLGFMDEQFF
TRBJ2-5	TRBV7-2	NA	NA	TGTGCCAGCTCACGGACGGGGGTGGGGACCCAGTACTTC	CASSRTGVGTQYF
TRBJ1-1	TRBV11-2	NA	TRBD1	TGTGCCAGCAGCCTAGCTCGACAGGGTGGCGCTGAAGCTTTCTTT	CASSLARQGGAEAFF
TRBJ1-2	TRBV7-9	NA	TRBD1	TGTGCCAGCAGCTTAGGGGACAGGGCCGTCTCAGACAAATATGGCTACACCTTC	CASSLGDRAVSDKYGYTF
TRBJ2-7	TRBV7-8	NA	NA	TGTGCCAGCAGCTTTGGGGGTTCCTACGAGCAGTACTTC	CASSFGGSYEQYF
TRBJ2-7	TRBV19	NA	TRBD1	TGTGCCAGTAATTCCGGGACAGGGATCCGAGAGCAGTACTTC	CASNSGTGIREQYF
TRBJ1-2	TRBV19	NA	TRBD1	TGTGCCAGTAGTATAGAAGCAGGGGGCGGCTATGGCTACACCTTC	CASSIEAGGGYGYTF
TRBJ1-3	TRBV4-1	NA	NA	TGCGCCAGCAGCCGACAGAGAGGGCAAGGGTCTGGAAACACCATATATTTT	CASSRQRGQGSGNTIYF
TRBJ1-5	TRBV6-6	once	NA	TGTGCCAGCAGTCGAAGCGGTGGGGGCAGCAATCAGCCCCAGCATTTT	CASSRSGGGSNQPQHF
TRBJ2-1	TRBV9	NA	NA	TGTGCCAGCAGCGTAGTCGAGAGGGGCTCCTACAATGAGCAGTTCTTC	CASSVVERGSYNEQFF
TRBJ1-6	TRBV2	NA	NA	TGTGCCAGCAGTGAAGGGACAAAGGGTTATTCACCCCTCCACTTT	CASSEGTKGYSPLHF
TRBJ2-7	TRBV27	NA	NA	TGTGCCAGCAGCCCTCAATCGGGTTATAACTACGAGCAGTACTTC	CASSPQSGYNYEQYF
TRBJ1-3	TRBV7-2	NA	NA	TGTGCCAGCAGCCCCATCCCCCCTGGAAACACCATATATTTT	CASSPIPPGNTIYF
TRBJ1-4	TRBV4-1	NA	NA	TGCGCCAGCAGCCAAGATAGGCCTCCCAATGAAAAACTGTTTTTT	CASSQDRPPNEKLFF
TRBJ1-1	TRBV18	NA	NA	TGTGCCAGCTCACGGGCCTTGGAAACTGAAGCTTTCTTT	CASSRALETEAFF
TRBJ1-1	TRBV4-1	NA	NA	TGCGCCAGCAGCCCGCCCCCTTTGAGAATGAACACTGAAGCTTTCTTT	CASSPPPLRMNTEAFF
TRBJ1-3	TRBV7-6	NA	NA	TGTGCCAGCAGCCGTCGGGGGGCTGGGGGAAACACCATATATTTT	CASSRRGAGGNTIYF
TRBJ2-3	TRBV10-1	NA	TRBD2	TGCGCCAGCAGTGCGTGGACTAGCGGGGGGACAGATACGCAGTATTTT	CASSAWTSGGTDTQYF
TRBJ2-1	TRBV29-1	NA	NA	TGCAGCGCCCGGGACAACTACAATGAGCAGTTCTTC	CSARDNYNEQFF
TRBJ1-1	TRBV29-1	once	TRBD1	TGCAGCGTTGGGGGACAGATTTTGAACACTGAAGCTTTCTTT	CSVGGQILNTEAFF